The present TCR beta chain was sequenced within a study of T cell responses to AZD1222 COVID-19 vaccine. Overall study findings and caveats: Baseline seropositives among AZD1222 recipients totaled only six.

Assay used: immunoSEQ multiplex PCR; TCRdb lists only in-frame clones, some missing. The data hold 190,000 or so clones, with about 89% observed a single time. Germline-derived CDR1 and CDR2 are SEHNR and FQNEAQ (reference sequence). The CDR3 is 8 amino acids. V was shortened by 5 bases and J by 10 bases, with 2 bases between the two germline ends. Remarks on this clone: Antigen unknown.

The J gene is TRBJ1-1, the V gene TRBV7-9, with no clear D. The sequenced sample was peripheral blood, obtained 28 days after the second AZD1222 dose. The TCR was taken from an adult who received the AZD1222 COVID-19 vaccine. CDR3 region: CASSPAFF. DNA for the CDR3: TGTGCCAGCAGCCCAGCTTTCTTT.